These 26 T cell receptor beta chains were sequenced from one sample in a study of type 1 regulatory T cells. TCRdb analysed the reads with MiXCR anew, one entry per CDR3 protein. The sample lists around 19,000 distinct CDR3 sequences, roughly 10% occurring once. Sequencing was carried out using CD4+ T cells, either the whole sample or a sorted fraction (not recorded which). The receptors were sampled from a human donor in good health.

This chain links TRBV6-6 with TRBJ1-2, with 8 bases lining up with TRBD1. The J segment lost 2 bases and the V segment lost 6 bases, leaving 5 bases of the junction unmatched. Germline V gene data show CDR1 as MNHNY and CDR2 as SVGAGI (reference sequence). The CDR3 totals 14 residues. The CDR3 spells CASRGQAINYGYTF. The CDR3 DNA reads TGTGCCAGCAGGGGACAGGCAATAAACTATGGCTACACCTTC.

This clonotype was found many times. The chain combines TRBV5-1 with TRBJ2-6; 13 bases agree with TRBD2. Germline trimming cut 3 bases from V and 1 base from J; bases unmatched to any gene: 4. Looked up from germline, CDR1 is SGHRS and CDR2 is YFSETQ. The CDR3 runs to 18 residues. CDR3 coding DNA: TGCGCCAGCAGCTCGGGACTAGCGGGATTGTCTGGGGCCAACGTCCTGACTTTC. This encodes CASSSGLAGLSGANVLTF.

This clonotype was observed at least ten times. This chain joins TRBV20-1 and TRBJ1-5; possible D gene TRBD1, 5 bases. Germline V gives CDR1 DFQATT, CDR2 SNEGSKA (reference sequence). V was cut by 6 bases and J by 4 bases, with 16 bases left in between. CDR3 length: 14 residues. CDR3 sequence (DNA): TGCAGTGCGAAAAGACAGTTAGGTAATCAGCCCCAGCATTTT. Translated, it gives CSAKRQLGNQPQHF.

This clonotype was seen repeatedly, ten times or more. The chain joins TRBV19 to TRBJ1-5, with TRBD1 identical over 7 bases. This CDR3 contains 13 residues. V shed 9 bases, J shed 7 bases, and the junction held 9 bases outside the gene matches. Germline lookup yields CDR1 LNHDA and CDR2 SQIVND (reference sequence). The chain's CDR3 is CASNDRVGQPQHF. As DNA, the CDR3 is TGTGCCAGCAACGACAGGGTGGGGCAGCCCCAGCATTTT. Complete variable domain (other parts from reference TRBV19 and TRBJ1-5): DGGITQSPKYLFRKEGQNVTLSCEQNLNHDAMYWYRQDPGQGLRLIYYSQIVNDFQKGDIAEGYSVSREKKESFPLTVTSAQKNPTAFYLCASNDRVGQPQHFGDGTRLSIL.

This clonotype was found many times. The chain uses TRBV29-1 and TRBJ1-2; D might be TRBD1 (6 bases). V was shortened by 6 bases and J by 6 bases, with 14 bases between the two germline ends. This CDR3 comprises 12 residues. Germline values: CDR1 SQVTM, CDR2 ANQGSEA. The CDR3: CSVGGTQDGYTF. CDR3 in DNA: TGCAGCGTGGGGGGGACACAGGATGGCTACACCTTC. Based on the CDR3 plus reference TRBV29-1 and TRBJ1-2, the full variable domain is SAVISQKPSRDICQRGTSLTIQCQVDSQVTMMFWYRQQPGQSLTLIATANQGSEATYESGFVIDKFPISRPNLTFSTLTVSNMSPEDSSIYLCSVGGTQDGYTFGSGTRLTVV.

This clonotype was seen a handful of times. The V call is TRBV19, the J call TRBJ2-2; 12 bases line up with TRBD1. The CDR3 length is 16 residues. Germline CDR1 reads LNHDA; CDR2 reads SQIVND (reference sequence). After removal of 5 bases from V and 4 bases from J, the junction contained 5 bases not matched to a gene. DNA for the CDR3: TGTGCCAGTAGTGGGGGACAGGGGGCTGTCACCGGGGAGCTGTTTTTT. It encodes CASSGGQGAVTGELFF. The full variable domain, with the rest looked up from reference TRBV19 and TRBJ2-2, is DGGITQSPKYLFRKEGQNVTLSCEQNLNHDAMYWYRQDPGQGLRLIYYSQIVNDFQKGDIAEGYSVSREKKESFPLTVTSAQKNPTAFYLCASSGGQGAVTGELFFGEGSRLTVL.

This clonotype was seen many times. The chain employs TRBV29-1 and TRBJ1-2; no reliable D call. Looked up from germline, CDR1 is SQVTM and CDR2 is ANQGSEA. The CDR3 consists of 14 residues. V dropped 7 bases and J dropped 1 base, with 16 bases sitting between them. The CDR3 coding sequence is TGCAGCGCCCGTGGGTTATTGGGTAACTATGGCTACACCTTC. The encoded protein is CSARGLLGNYGYTF.

The table lists this clonotype with many counts. The rearrangement joins TRBV5-1 to TRBJ2-7; D might be TRBD1 or TRBD2, each matching 5 bases. The V gene's germline CDR1 is SGHRS and CDR2 YFSETQ. The CDR3 sequence is 14 residues long. V lost 4 bases and J lost 0, with 11 bases in between. The CDR3 coding sequence is TGCGCCAGCAGCCACGGGACGGTCTCCTACGAGCAGTACTTC. As protein: CASSHGTVSYEQYF.

This chain connects TRBV10-3 to TRBJ2-5, with D possibly being TRBD1 or TRBD2 (5 bases each). The CDR3 is 16 amino acids. CDR1 is ENHRY, CDR2 SYGVKD, per germline. Between the trimmed V and J ends, which lost 0 bases and 4 bases, there was a span of 15 bases. This CDR3 is CAISESTSGSIETQYF. The DNA for the CDR3 is TGTGCCATCAGTGAGTCGACGTCAGGGAGTATAGAGACCCAGTACTTC.

This clonotype was observed at least ten times. The V call is TRBV18, the J call TRBJ2-1, with 10 bases fitting TRBD2. V lost 3 bases, J lost 9 bases, and 5 bases stayed unmatched. Germline CDR1 is KGHSH and CDR2 is LQKENI. The CDR3 spans 14 residues. CDR3 amino acids: CASSPPSGRFEQFF. CDR3 in DNA: TGTGCCAGCTCACCTCCTAGCGGGAGATTTGAGCAGTTCTTC.

This clonotype has more than one count but fewer than ten. The CDR3 spells CASSIVSGKDYEQYF. The CDR3 bases are TGTGCCAGCAGTATCGTAAGCGGGAAGGATTACGAGCAGTACTTC. V and J are TRBV27 and TRBJ2-7; TRBD2 aligns across 7 bases. CDR1 and CDR2 from the germline V gene are MNHEY and SMNVEV (reference sequence). V shed 5 bases and J 4 bases; nucleotides not matched to a gene: 11. CDR3 length: 15 residues.

This clonotype appeared many times. The chain employs TRBV25-1 and TRBJ2-1, with D unresolved. The CDR3 spans 15 residues. Germline-derived CDR1 and CDR2 are MGHDK and SYGVNS. Trimming removed 4 bases at V and 0 bases at J, with 10 bases between. For the CDR3, the DNA is TGTGCCAGCAGTGTGAGCCGCCGCTCCTACAATGAGCAGTTCTTC. It yields the protein CASSVSRRSYNEQFF.

This clonotype was detected many times. The chain employs TRBV5-6 and TRBJ2-3, with 15 bases that match TRBD2. The germline V gene encodes CDR1 SGHDT and CDR2 YYEEEE. Trimming at V came to 6 bases and at J to 1 base, leaving 6 bases not matched to a gene. This CDR3 has 17 amino acids. CDR3 nucleotide sequence: TGTGCCAGCACCGGGACTAGCGGGAGGCTTGGCACAGATACGCAGTATTTT. Its translation: CASTGTSGRLGTDTQYF.

J is TRBJ2-2 and V is TRBV7-2, with 10 nucleotides matching TRBD2. Per germline, CDR1 SGHTA and CDR2 FQGNSA. V lost 5 bases, J lost 6 bases, and 12 bases stayed unmatched. The length of the CDR3 is 17 residues. For the CDR3, the DNA is TGTGCCAGCAGCCCGACCTCGAGCGGGAGGGCCGCCGGGGAGCTGTTTTTT. It specifies CASSPTSSGRAAGELFF.

The chain employs TRBV7-2 and TRBJ1-6; D gene ambiguous. Germline V gene sequence: CDR1 SGHTA, CDR2 FQGNSA. The CDR3 has 14 amino acids. Trimming removed 4 bases at V and 6 bases at J, with 10 bases between. CDR3: CASSSSVLNSPLHF. The CDR3 DNA follows: TGTGCCAGCAGCTCTTCGGTCCTTAATTCACCCCTCCACTTT.

This clonotype was observed a few times. One base away lies a much larger clone, so this may be a sequencing read error. The rearrangement joins TRBV5-1 to TRBJ2-1; D possibly corresponds to TRBD1 (6 bases). The CDR3 is made up of 15 amino acids. Germline V gene data show CDR1 as SGHRS and CDR2 as YFSETQ. The CDR3 is CASSLIGQNYNEQSF. The DNA for the CDR3 is TGCGCCAGCAGCCTCATCGGACAGAACTACAATGAGCAGTCCTTC.

V is TRBV5-6 and J is TRBJ1-3; the match to TRBD1 covers 8 bases. This CDR3 is 14 amino acids long. Germline loops: CDR1 SGHDT, CDR2 YYEEEE. V was clipped by 4 bases and J by 6 bases; unmatched bases: 6. This CDR3 is CASSPRTGTNTIYF. The CDR3 DNA reads as TGTGCCAGCAGCCCGCGGACAGGGACAAACACCATATATTTT.

This clonotype is medium-sized (0.01 to 0.1%) by share. V and J are TRBV25-1 and TRBJ2-7; tentatively, D is TRBD1 (6 bases). The V and J ends lost 5 bases and 2 bases respectively, with 19 bases between them. Germline CDR1 reads MGHDK; CDR2 reads SYGVNS. The CDR3 runs to 16 residues. Here the CDR3 reads CASSPRGQGSPYEQYF. The DNA for the CDR3 is TGTGCCAGCAGTCCGAGGGGCCAGGGGTCCCCCTACGAGCAGTACTTC.

This clonotype has ten or more counts. J is TRBJ2-3 and V is TRBV20-1, with a weak D call TRBD2 (5 bases). CDR1 DFQATT and CDR2 SNEGSKA come from the germline V gene (reference sequence). This CDR3 region has 14 residues. CDR3 DNA sequence: TGCAGCGTCGGAGGACTGGGGAGCACAGATACGCAGTATTTT. Protein: CSVGGLGSTDTQYF.

This clonotype was counted many times. The chain joins TRBV7-8 to TRBJ2-7, with D tentatively TRBD2 (6 bases). The V gene lost 0 bases and the J gene lost 6 bases, with 9 bases spanning the gap. CDR3 length: 13 amino acids. Germline V gene sequence: CDR1 SGHVS, CDR2 FQNEAQ. In DNA, the CDR3 is TGTGCCAGCAGCTTAGCGGGGGGAAGCGAGCAGTACTTC. The encoded protein is CASSLAGGSEQYF.

This clonotype was detected many times. This chain joins TRBV7-6 and TRBJ2-6; the D call may be TRBD1 or TRBD2 (6 bases each). CDR1 is SGHVS and CDR2 is FNYEAQ in the germline V gene. The V and J ends lost 3 bases and 2 bases respectively, with 8 bases between them. This CDR3 has 15 amino acids. CDR3 sequence reads: CASSLEGAGANVLTF. Here the CDR3 DNA reads TGTGCCAGCAGCTTGGAGGGGGCTGGGGCCAACGTCCTGACTTTC.

The J gene is TRBJ1-4, the V gene TRBV5-1, with 9 positions matching TRBD1. J was trimmed by 5 bases and V by 6 bases; bases with no gene match: 17. The germline V gene encodes CDR1 SGHRS and CDR2 YFSETQ. The CDR3 totals 18 residues. The CDR3 protein is CASTQEPGQGSGNEKLFF. For the CDR3, the DNA is TGCGCCAGCACGCAAGAACCGGGACAGGGTTCGGGGAATGAAAAACTGTTTTTT.

This clonotype was observed a few times. The rearrangement uses TRBV9 and TRBJ1-5, with D tentatively TRBD1 (5 bases). This CDR3 contains 15 residues. In germline, CDR1 is SGDLS, CDR2 YYNGEE. Trimming took off 3 bases at V and 0 bases at J, with 10 bases between the two ends. The CDR3 is CASSAGGDSNQPQHF. Written as DNA, the CDR3 is TGTGCCAGCAGCGCCGGGGGGGATAGCAATCAGCCCCAGCATTTT.

This clonotype is classed as medium-sized. The V call is TRBV10-3, the J call TRBJ1-6; no definite D call. CDR3 size: 17 residues. V was shortened by 0 bases and J by 5 bases, with 14 bases between the two germline ends. Germline values: CDR1 ENHRY, CDR2 SYGVKD. In nucleotides, the CDR3 is TGTGCCATCAGTGAGTCTAGTCTGGGATCCAATAATTCACCCCTCCACTTT. Amino acid sequence: CAISESSLGSNNSPLHF.

This clonotype was observed at least ten times. The chain couples TRBV20-1 to TRBJ2-1; D unclear. The CDR3 is made up of 12 amino acids. V was cut by 3 bases and J by 6 bases, with 9 bases left in between. Per germline, CDR1 DFQATT and CDR2 SNEGSKA (reference sequence). CDR3 protein: CSASYNGNEQFF. The CDR3 DNA follows: TGCAGTGCTAGTTATAATGGCAATGAGCAGTTCTTC.

The table lists this clonotype with a few counts. The chain combines TRBV5-1 with TRBJ2-7; D may match TRBD1 or TRBD2 (5 bases each). V was shortened by 4 bases and J by 4 bases, with 12 bases between the two germline ends. The CDR3 contains 13 residues. Germline V lookup: CDR1 SGHRS, CDR2 YFSETQ. The CDR3 DNA sequence: TGCGCCAGCAGCAATGCTGGGGGATACGAGCAGTACTTC. Its translation is CASSNAGGYEQYF.